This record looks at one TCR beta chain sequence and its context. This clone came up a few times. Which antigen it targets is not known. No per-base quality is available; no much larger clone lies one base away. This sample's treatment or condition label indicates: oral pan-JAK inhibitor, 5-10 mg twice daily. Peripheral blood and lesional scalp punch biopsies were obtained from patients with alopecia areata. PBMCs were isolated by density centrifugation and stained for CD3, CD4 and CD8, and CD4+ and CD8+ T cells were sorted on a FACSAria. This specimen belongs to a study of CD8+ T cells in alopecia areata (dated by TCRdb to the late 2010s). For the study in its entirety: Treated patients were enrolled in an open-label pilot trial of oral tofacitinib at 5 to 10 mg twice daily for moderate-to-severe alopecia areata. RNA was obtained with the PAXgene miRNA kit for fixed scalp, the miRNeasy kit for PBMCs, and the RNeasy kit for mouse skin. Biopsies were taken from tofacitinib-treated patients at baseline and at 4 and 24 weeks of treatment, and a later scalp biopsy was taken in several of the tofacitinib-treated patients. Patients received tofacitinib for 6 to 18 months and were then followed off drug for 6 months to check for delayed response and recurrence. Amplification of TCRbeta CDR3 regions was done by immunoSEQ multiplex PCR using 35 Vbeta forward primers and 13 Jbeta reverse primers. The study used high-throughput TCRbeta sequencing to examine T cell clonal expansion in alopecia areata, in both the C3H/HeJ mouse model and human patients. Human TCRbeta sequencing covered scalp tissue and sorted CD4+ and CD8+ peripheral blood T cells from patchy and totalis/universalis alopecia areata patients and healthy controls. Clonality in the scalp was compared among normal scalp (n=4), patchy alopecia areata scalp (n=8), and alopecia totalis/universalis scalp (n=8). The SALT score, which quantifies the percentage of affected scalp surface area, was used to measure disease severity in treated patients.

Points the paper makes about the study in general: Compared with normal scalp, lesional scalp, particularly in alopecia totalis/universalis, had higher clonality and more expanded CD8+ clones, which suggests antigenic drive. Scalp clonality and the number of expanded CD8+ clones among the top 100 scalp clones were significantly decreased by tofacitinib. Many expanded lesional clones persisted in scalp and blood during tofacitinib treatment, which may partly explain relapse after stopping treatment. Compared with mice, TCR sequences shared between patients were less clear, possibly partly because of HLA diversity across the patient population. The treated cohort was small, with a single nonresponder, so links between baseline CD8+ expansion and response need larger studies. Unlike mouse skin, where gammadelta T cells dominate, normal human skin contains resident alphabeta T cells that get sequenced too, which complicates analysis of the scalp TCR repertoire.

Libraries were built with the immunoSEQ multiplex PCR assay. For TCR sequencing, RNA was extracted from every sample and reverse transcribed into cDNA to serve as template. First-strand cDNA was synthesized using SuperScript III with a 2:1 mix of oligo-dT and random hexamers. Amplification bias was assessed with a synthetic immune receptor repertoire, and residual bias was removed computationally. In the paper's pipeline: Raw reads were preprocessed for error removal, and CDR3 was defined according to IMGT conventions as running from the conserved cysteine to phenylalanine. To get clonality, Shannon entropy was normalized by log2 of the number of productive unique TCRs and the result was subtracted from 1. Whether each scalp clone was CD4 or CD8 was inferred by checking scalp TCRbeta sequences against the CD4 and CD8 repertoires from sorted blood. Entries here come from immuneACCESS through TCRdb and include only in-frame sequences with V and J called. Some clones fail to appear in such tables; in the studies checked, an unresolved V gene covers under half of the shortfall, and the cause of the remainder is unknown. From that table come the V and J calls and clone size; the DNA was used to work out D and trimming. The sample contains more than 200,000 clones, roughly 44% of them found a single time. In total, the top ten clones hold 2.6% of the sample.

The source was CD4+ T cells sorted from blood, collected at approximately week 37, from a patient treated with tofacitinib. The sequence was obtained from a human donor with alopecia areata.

DNA sequence: TGTGCCCGGGGAGGGCGGGAAAGCACAGATACGCAGTATTTT. The resulting protein is CARGGRESTDTQYF. The chain couples TRBV30 to TRBJ2-3; TRBD2 fits 7 bases in the junction. The CDR3 goes from the cysteine to the phenylalanine over 14 residues. Solely the CDR3 DNA is kept, with 42 bases framed from the first base. From the germline V gene (reference sequence), CDR1 is GTSNPN and CDR2 is SVGIG. Unmatched junction bases come to 8, with V trimmed by 8 bases and J by 0 bases. Here the CDR3 is joined to the reference TRBV30 and TRBJ2-3 genes, and the full variable domain is: SQTIHQWPATLVQPVGSPLSLECTVEGTSNPNLYWYRQAAGRGLQLLFYSVGIGQISSEVPQNLSASRPQDRQFILSSKKLLLSDSGFYLCARGGRESTDTQYFGPGTRLTVL.